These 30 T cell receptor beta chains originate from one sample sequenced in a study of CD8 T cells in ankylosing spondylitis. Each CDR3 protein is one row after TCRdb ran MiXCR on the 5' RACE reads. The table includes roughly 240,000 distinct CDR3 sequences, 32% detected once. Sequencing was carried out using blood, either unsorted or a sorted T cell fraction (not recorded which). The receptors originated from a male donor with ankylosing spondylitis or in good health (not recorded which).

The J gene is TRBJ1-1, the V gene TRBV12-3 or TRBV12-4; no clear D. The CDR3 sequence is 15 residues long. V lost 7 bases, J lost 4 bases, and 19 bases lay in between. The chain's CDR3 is CASTREEGRATEAFF. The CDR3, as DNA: TGTGCCAGCACCCGAGAGGAGGGTCGGGCCACTGAAGCTTTCTTT.

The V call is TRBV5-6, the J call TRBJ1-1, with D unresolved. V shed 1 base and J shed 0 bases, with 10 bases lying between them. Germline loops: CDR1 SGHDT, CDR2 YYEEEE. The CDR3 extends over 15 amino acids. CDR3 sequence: CASSLLRGMNTEAFF. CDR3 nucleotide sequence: TGTGCCAGCAGCTTGCTTCGAGGAATGAACACTGAAGCTTTCTTT.

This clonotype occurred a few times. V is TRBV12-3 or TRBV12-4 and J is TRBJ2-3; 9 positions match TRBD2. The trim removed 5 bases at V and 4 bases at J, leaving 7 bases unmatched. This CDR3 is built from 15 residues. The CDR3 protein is CASSLRAGGPDTQYF. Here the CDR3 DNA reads TGTGCCAGCAGTCTTAGGGCGGGGGGGCCAGATACGCAGTATTTT.

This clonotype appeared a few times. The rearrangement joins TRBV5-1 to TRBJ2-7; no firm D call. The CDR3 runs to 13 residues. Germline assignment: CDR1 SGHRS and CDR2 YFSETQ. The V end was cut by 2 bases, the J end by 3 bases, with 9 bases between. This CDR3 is CASSFRFDYEQYF. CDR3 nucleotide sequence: TGCGCCAGCAGCTTCAGGTTCGACTACGAGCAGTACTTC.

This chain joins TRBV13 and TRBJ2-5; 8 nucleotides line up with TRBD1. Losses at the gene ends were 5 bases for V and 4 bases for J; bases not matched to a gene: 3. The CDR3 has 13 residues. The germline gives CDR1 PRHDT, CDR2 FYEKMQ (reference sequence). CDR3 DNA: TGTGCCAGCAGCCGCGACAGGGGAGAGACCCAGTACTTC. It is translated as CASSRDRGETQYF.

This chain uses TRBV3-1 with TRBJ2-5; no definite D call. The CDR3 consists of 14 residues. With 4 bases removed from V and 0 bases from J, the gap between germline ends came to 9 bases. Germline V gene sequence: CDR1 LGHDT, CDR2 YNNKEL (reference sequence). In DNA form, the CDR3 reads TGTGCCAGCAGCCTAAACAGCGACCAAGAGACCCAGTACTTC. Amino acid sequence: CASSLNSDQETQYF.

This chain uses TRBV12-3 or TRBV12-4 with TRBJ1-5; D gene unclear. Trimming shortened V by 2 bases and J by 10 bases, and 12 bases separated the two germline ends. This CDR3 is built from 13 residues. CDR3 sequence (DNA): TGTGCCAGCAGTTTATTGTGGAAATCTCCCCAGCATTTT. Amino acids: CASSLLWKSPQHF.

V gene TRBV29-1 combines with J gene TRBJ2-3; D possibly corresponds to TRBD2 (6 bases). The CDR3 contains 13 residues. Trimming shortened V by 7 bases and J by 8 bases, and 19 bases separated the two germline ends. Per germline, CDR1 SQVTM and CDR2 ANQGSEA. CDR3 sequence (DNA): TGCAGCGACACAACGGGAGATCAGGGTACGCAGTATTTT. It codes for CSDTTGDQGTQYF.

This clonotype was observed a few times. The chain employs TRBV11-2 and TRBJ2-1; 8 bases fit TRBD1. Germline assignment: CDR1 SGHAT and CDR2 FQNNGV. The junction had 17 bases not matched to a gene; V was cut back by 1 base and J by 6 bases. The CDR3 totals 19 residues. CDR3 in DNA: TGTGCCAGCAGCTTAGTTGGTCAGTGGCGGGACAGGAGGGCCAATGAGCAGTTCTTC. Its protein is CASSLVGQWRDRRANEQFF.

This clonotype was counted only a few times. As DNA, the CDR3 is TGTGCCAGCAGGAAGGGGACACCTAGCACAGATACGCAGTATTTT. This translates into CASRKGTPSTDTQYF. The V and J genes are TRBV5-5 and TRBJ2-3; tentative D call: TRBD1 (6 bases). The CDR3 is 15 amino acids. Trimming stripped 5 bases from V and 0 bases from J, with 13 bases between. The germline gives CDR1 SGHKS, CDR2 YYEKEE (reference sequence).

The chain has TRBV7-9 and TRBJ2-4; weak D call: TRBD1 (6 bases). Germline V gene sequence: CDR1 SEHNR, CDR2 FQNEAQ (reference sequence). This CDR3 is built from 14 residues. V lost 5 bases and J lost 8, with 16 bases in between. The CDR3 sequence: CASSLRDIVDIQYF. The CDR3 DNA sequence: TGTGCCAGCAGCCTCCGGGACATCGTAGACATTCAGTACTTC.

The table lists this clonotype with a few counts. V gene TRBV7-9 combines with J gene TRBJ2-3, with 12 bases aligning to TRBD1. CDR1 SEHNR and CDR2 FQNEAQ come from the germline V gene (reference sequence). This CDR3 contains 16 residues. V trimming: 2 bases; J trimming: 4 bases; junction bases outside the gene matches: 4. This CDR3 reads CASSLPGQGASDTQYF. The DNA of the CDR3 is TGTGCCAGCAGCTTACCGGGACAGGGGGCTTCAGATACGCAGTATTTT.

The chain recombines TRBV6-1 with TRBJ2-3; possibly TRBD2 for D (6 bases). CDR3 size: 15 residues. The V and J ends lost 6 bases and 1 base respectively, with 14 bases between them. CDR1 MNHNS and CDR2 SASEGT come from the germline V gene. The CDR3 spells CASSDGGFGTDTQYF. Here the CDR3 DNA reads TGTGCCAGCAGCGATGGGGGGTTTGGCACAGATACGCAGTATTTT.

The CDR3 DNA sequence: TGTGCCAGCAGCGCTGCCGGGACTGAGCAGTTCTTC. Residues: CASSAAGTEQFF. The chain has TRBV9 and TRBJ2-1; D possibly matches TRBD1 or TRBD2 (5 bases each). V was clipped by 3 bases and J by 9 bases, with 10 bases between them. Per the germline V gene, CDR1 is SGDLS and CDR2 is YYNGEE. The CDR3 has 12 residues.

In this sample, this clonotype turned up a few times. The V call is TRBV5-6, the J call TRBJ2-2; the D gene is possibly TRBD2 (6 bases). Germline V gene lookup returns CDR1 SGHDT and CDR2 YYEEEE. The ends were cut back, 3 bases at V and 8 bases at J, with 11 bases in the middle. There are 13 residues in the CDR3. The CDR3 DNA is TGTGCCAGCAGCTGGAGGAGCGGGGGGGAGCTGTTTTTT. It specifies CASSWRSGGELFF.

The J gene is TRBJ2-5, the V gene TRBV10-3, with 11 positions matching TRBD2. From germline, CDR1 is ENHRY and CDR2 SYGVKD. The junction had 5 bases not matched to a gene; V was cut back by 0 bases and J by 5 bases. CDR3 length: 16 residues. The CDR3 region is CAISESASGGMETQYF. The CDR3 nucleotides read TGTGCCATCAGTGAGTCGGCTAGCGGGGGGATGGAGACCCAGTACTTC.

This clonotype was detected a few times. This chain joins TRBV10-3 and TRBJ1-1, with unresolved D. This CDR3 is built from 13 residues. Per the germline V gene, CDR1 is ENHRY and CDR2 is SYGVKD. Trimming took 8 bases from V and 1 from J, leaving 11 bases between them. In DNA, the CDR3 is TGTGCCATCGGCGTCTACGGGAACACTGAAGCTTTCTTT. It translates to CAIGVYGNTEAFF.

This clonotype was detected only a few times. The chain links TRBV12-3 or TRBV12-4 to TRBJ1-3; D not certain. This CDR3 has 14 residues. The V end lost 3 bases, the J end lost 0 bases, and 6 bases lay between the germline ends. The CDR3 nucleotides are TGTGCCAGCAGTTTCTTGCTCTCTGGAAACACCATATATTTT. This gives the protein CASSFLLSGNTIYF.

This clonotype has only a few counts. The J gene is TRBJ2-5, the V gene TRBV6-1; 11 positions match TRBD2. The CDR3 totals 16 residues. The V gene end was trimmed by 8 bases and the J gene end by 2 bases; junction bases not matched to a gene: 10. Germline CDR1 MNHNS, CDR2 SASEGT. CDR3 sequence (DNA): TGTGCCAGCGCCCGGGCGCTAGCGGGGGGTCAAGAGACCCAGTACTTC. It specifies CASARALAGGQETQYF.

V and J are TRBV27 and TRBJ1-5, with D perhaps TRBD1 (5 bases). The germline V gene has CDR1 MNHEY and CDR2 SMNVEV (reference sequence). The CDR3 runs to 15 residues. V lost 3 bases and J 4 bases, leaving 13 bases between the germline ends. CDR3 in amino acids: CASSFIWGGNQPQHF. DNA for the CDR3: TGTGCCAGCAGTTTTATTTGGGGGGGGAATCAGCCCCAGCATTTT.

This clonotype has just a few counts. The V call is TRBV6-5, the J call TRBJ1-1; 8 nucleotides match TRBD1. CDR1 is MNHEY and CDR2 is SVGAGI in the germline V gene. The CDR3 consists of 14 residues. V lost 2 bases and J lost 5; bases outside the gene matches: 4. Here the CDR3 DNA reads TGTGCCAGCAGTTACGCGACAGGGGTGACTGAAGCTTTCTTT. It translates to CASSYATGVTEAFF.

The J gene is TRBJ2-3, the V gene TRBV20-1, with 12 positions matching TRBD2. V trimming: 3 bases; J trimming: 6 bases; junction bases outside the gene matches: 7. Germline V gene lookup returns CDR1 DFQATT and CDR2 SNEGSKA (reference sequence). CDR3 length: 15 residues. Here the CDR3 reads CSASAATSGGDTQYF. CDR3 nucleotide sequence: TGCAGTGCTAGCGCCGCGACTAGCGGGGGTGATACGCAGTATTTT.

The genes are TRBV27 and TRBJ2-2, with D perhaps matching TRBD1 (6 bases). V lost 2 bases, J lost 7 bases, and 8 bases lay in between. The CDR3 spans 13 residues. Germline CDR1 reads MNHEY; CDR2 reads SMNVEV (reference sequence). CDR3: CASSLQGIGELFF. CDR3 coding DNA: TGTGCCAGCAGTTTACAGGGGATCGGGGAGCTGTTTTTT.

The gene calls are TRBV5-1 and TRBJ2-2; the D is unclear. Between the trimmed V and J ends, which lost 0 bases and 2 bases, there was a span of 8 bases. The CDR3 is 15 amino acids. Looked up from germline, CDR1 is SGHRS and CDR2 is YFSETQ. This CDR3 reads CASSLGISNTGELFF. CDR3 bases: TGCGCCAGCAGCTTGGGGATCTCAAACACCGGGGAGCTGTTTTTT.

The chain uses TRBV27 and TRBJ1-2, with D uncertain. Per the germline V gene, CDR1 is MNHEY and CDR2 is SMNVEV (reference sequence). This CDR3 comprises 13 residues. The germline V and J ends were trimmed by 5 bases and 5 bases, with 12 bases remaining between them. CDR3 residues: CASSPTVTYGYTF. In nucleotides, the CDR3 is TGTGCCAGCAGTCCGACCGTGACGTATGGCTACACCTTC.

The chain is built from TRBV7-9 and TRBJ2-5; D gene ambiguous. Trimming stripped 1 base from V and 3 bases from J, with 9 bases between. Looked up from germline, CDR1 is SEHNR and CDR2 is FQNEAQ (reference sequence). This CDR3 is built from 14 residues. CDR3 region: CASSLGGLEETQYF. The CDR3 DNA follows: TGTGCCAGCAGCTTAGGGGGTTTAGAAGAGACCCAGTACTTC.

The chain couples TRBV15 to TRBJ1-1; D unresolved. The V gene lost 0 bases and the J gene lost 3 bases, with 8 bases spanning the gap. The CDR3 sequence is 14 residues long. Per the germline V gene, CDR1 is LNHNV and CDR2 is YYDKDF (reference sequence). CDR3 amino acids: CATSRDRYDTEAFF. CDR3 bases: TGTGCCACCAGCAGAGATCGGTACGACACTGAAGCTTTCTTT. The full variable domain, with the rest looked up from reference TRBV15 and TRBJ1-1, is DAMVIQNPRYQVTQFGKPVTLSCSQTLNHNVMYWYQQKSSQAPKLLFHYYDKDFNNEADTPDNFQSRRPNTSFCFLDIRSPGLGDTAMYLCATSRDRYDTEAFFGQGTRLTVV.

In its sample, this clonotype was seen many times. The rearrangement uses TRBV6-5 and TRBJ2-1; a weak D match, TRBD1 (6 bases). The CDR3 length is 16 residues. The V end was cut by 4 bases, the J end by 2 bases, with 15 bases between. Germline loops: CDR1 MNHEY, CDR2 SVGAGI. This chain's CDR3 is CASSLLAGTPYNEQFF. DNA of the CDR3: TGTGCCAGCAGTTTATTAGCCGGGACACCCTACAATGAGCAGTTCTTC.

DNA for the CDR3: TGTGCCAGCAACAACAGGGTTGGAGGGGGGCACCAAGAGACCCAGTACTTC. Translated, it gives CASNNRVGGGHQETQYF. This chain joins TRBV5-6 and TRBJ2-5; either TRBD1 or TRBD2 may fit D (6 bases each). The CDR3 contains 17 residues. Trimming left V 6 bases short and J 0 bases short, with 21 bases between. The germline gives CDR1 SGHDT, CDR2 YYEEEE.

CDR3 nucleotide sequence: TGCAGTGCCAATGACAGGGGTGCGGACTATGGCTACACCTTC. Protein product: CSANDRGADYGYTF. The chain joins TRBV20-1 to TRBJ1-2, with 8 bases matching TRBD1. After removal of 6 bases from V and 3 bases from J, the junction contained 9 bases not matched to a gene. Germline-derived CDR1 and CDR2 are DFQATT and SNEGSKA (reference sequence). The length of the CDR3 is 14 residues.